Each of the 26 T cell receptor beta chains below was sequenced from the same sample in a study of early T cells in non-severe SARS-CoV-2 infection. Via MiXCR, TCRdb re-called the 5' RACE reads, giving one row per CDR3 protein. This table has approximately 97,000 distinct CDR3 sequences, roughly 14% appearing once. The sample was whole blood. Receptors originate from an adult who was a healthcare worker with PCR-confirmed SARS-CoV-2 infection or an uninfected control (not recorded which).

This clonotype was seen a few times. The chain has TRBV12-3 or TRBV12-4 and TRBJ1-4; no clear D gene. V dropped 3 bases and J dropped 3 bases, with 11 bases sitting between them. The CDR3 extends over 15 amino acids. CDR3 amino acids: CASSLLGEANEKLFF. The CDR3 DNA reads as TGTGCCAGCAGTTTGCTTGGGGAAGCTAATGAAAAACTGTTTTTT.

The chain links TRBV28 to TRBJ1-5; 11 bases are a match to TRBD1. Per germline, CDR1 MDHEN and CDR2 SYDVKM. This CDR3 is built from 14 residues. Trimming removed 4 bases from V and 6 bases from J; junction bases left unmatched: 2. The CDR3 DNA reads TGTGCCAGCAGTTGGACAGGGGGCCGTCAGCCCCAGCATTTT. The encoded protein is CASSWTGGRQPQHF.

This clonotype was recorded a few times. This chain links TRBV20-1 with TRBJ2-7; 7 bases match TRBD2. The CDR3 contains 15 residues. The ends lost 6 bases at V and 0 bases at J; junction bases unmatched: 11. CDR1 and CDR2 (germline): DFQATT, SNEGSKA (reference sequence). DNA of the CDR3: TGCAGTGCGCCCAACCCTAGCGGAAACTCCTACGAGCAGTACTTC. Amino acids: CSAPNPSGNSYEQYF.

As DNA, the CDR3 is TGTGCCAGCAGTTCTACCCCACGTACGCAGTATTTT. Translated: CASSSTPRTQYF. The chain joins TRBV12-3 or TRBV12-4 to TRBJ2-3; no reliable D call. The CDR3 sequence is 12 residues long. Between the trimmed V and J ends, which lost 4 bases and 8 bases, there was a span of 10 bases.

The chain employs TRBV18 and TRBJ2-1, with 10 bases identical to TRBD2. The trim removed 5 bases at V and 4 bases at J, leaving 11 bases unmatched. Germline CDR1 KGHSH, CDR2 LQKENI. The CDR3 runs 17 residues. The CDR3 loop is CASSATGTSVMYNEQFF. The CDR3 DNA follows: TGTGCCAGCTCAGCAACCGGGACTAGCGTTATGTACAATGAGCAGTTCTTC.

This clonotype was recorded a few times. This chain joins TRBV7-3 and TRBJ2-1; 13 bases line up with TRBD2. The CDR3 runs to 17 residues. Unmatched junction bases numbered 7, after V lost 3 bases and J lost 5 bases. CDR1 is SGHTA, CDR2 FQGTGA, per germline. Here the CDR3 reads CASSLGTSGNIHNEQFF. The CDR3, as DNA: TGTGCCAGCAGCTTGGGGACTAGCGGGAATATCCACAATGAGCAGTTCTTC.

This chain joins TRBV7-2 and TRBJ2-3, with 11 bases that match TRBD2. V lost 4 bases, J lost 2 bases, and 14 bases stayed unmatched. Germline V gene data show CDR1 as SGHTA and CDR2 as FQGNSA. This CDR3 spans 19 amino acids. CDR3 sequence (DNA): TGTGCCAGCAGCTCCAGTAGACTAGCGGGACGTTTCTCCACAGATACGCAGTATTTT. Amino acids: CASSSSRLAGRFSTDTQYF. Full variable domain (missing parts from reference TRBV7-2 and TRBJ2-3): GAGVSQSPSNKVTEKGKDVELRCDPISGHTALYWYRQSLGQGLEFLIYFQGNSAPDKSGLPSDRFSAERTGGSVSTLTIQRTQQEDSAVYLCASSSSRLAGRFSTDTQYFGPGTRLTVL.

The chain joins TRBV27 to TRBJ2-1; D gene ambiguous. Trimming left V 0 bases short and J 4 bases short, with 7 bases between. Germline lookup yields CDR1 MNHEY and CDR2 SMNVEV (reference sequence). CDR3 length: 14 amino acids. The CDR3 protein is CASSLSLVYNEQFF. The CDR3 DNA is TGTGCCAGCAGTTTATCCTTGGTGTACAATGAGCAGTTCTTC.

This clonotype occurred a few times. This chain uses TRBV7-2 with TRBJ2-1; the match to TRBD2 covers 11 bases. The CDR3 covers 15 residues. Germline CDR1 and CDR2: SGHTA and FQGNSA. V lost 6 bases, J lost 8 bases, and 9 bases stayed unmatched. The CDR3 nucleotides are TGTGCCAGCAGACTAGGGACTAGCGGTAGGGATGAGCAGTTCTTC. It yields the protein CASRLGTSGRDEQFF.

At least ten counts were recorded for this clonotype. The V and J genes are TRBV7-6 and TRBJ2-1, with TRBD2 identical over 7 bases. The V gene's germline CDR1 is SGHVS and CDR2 FNYEAQ. The V and J ends lost 2 bases and 6 bases, in that order; junction bases with no gene match: 13. The CDR3 contains 17 residues. This CDR3 is CASSLPPGGRGGNEQFF. CDR3 coding DNA: TGTGCCAGCAGCTTACCCCCCGGTGGGAGGGGTGGCAATGAGCAGTTCTTC.

This clonotype has only a few counts. The CDR3 bases are TGCAGTGCTCTATTGGGCATTCAGTACTTC. This encodes CSALLGIQYF. The J gene is TRBJ2-4, the V gene TRBV20-1, with D unresolved. The CDR3 is made up of 10 amino acids. Germline loops: CDR1 DFQATT, CDR2 SNEGSKA (reference sequence). The germline V and J ends were trimmed by 5 bases and 9 bases, with 8 bases remaining between them.

The genes are TRBV20-1 and TRBJ2-2; either TRBD1 or TRBD2 may fit D (5 bases each). CDR1 DFQATT and CDR2 SNEGSKA come from the germline V gene (reference sequence). There are 14 residues in the CDR3. V shed 5 bases and J shed 7 bases, with 17 bases lying between them. The chain's CDR3 is CSARVQGADGELFF. CDR3 nucleotide sequence: TGCAGTGCTCGGGTCCAGGGAGCGGACGGGGAGCTGTTTTTT.

This clonotype was counted once. This chain connects TRBV7-9 to TRBJ2-5; no clear D gene. Trimming shortened V by 3 bases and J by 1 base, and 9 bases separated the two germline ends. The CDR3 runs 14 residues. Germline V CDR1 and CDR2: SEHNR, FQNEAQ (reference sequence). This chain's CDR3 is CASSLGWSQETQYF. CDR3 in DNA: TGTGCCAGCAGCTTGGGCTGGTCCCAAGAGACCCAGTACTTC.

The V gene is TRBV12-3 or TRBV12-4, the J gene TRBJ2-1; 14 bases map to TRBD2. The CDR3 sequence is 15 residues long. V shed 5 bases and J 6 bases; nucleotides not matched to a gene: 3. The CDR3 bases are TGTGCCAGCAGTGCGGGACTAGCGGGGGCCAATGAGCAGTTCTTC. Its protein product is CASSAGLAGANEQFF.

This chain links TRBV5-1 with TRBJ2-1; 7 nucleotides line up with TRBD2. The CDR3 is 12 residues long. The junction had 3 bases not matched to a gene; V was cut back by 3 bases and J by 9 bases. In germline, CDR1 is SGHRS, CDR2 YFSETQ. CDR3 nucleotide sequence: TGCGCCAGCAGCTACAGCGGGATTGAGCAGTTCTTC. Translating gives CASSYSGIEQFF. Full variable domain (remainder filled in from reference TRBV5-1 and TRBJ2-1): KAGVTQTPRYLIKTRGQQVTLSCSPISGHRSVSWYQQTPGQGLQFLFEYFSETQRNKGNFPGRFSGRQFSNSRSEMNVSTLELGDSALYLCASSYSGIEQFFGPGTRLTVL.

This rearrangement joins TRBV20-1 to TRBJ2-2; TRBD2 aligns across 9 bases. This CDR3 is 18 amino acids long. Trimming at V came to 0 bases and at J to 4 bases, leaving 12 bases not matched to a gene. From germline, CDR1 is DFQATT and CDR2 SNEGSKA (reference sequence). CDR3 DNA: TGCAGTGCTAGAGATCCGGCGGGAGGGCCAAGGGGCACCGGGGAGCTGTTTTTT. Its protein is CSARDPAGGPRGTGELFF.

This clonotype was detected a few times. The CDR3 loop is CASSSSYRNQPQHF. The CDR3, as DNA: TGTGCCAGCAGTTCGTCCTACAGGAATCAGCCCCAGCATTTT. V usage is TRBV12-3 or TRBV12-4 and J usage is TRBJ1-5; D is perhaps TRBD1 (5 bases). The length of the CDR3 is 14 residues. V lost 4 bases and J 4 bases, leaving 11 bases between the germline ends.

The gene calls are TRBV9 and TRBJ1-3; D is uncertain. CDR3 length equals 15 residues. Trimming cost V 5 bases and J 0 bases, with 12 bases left between them. CDR1 is SGDLS, CDR2 YYNGEE, per germline. Here the CDR3 reads CASRIDGSSGNTIYF. The CDR3 DNA is TGTGCCAGCAGAATCGACGGCAGCTCTGGAAACACCATATATTTT.

CDR3: CASSLAATGDWDEQYF. The CDR3 region has the DNA TGTGCCAGCAGTTTAGCGGCGACAGGGGATTGGGACGAGCAGTACTTC. The chain is built from TRBV12-3 or TRBV12-4 and TRBJ2-7; 8 bases agree with TRBD1. Trimming at V came to 0 bases and at J to 5 bases, leaving 9 bases not matched to a gene. The CDR3 has 16 residues.

This clonotype was detected only a few times. The chain recombines TRBV20-1 with TRBJ2-7; D might be TRBD2 (5 bases). Looked up from germline, CDR1 is DFQATT and CDR2 is SNEGSKA (reference sequence). Trimming left V 1 base short and J 3 bases short, with 10 bases between. This CDR3 spans 13 amino acids. The CDR3 region is CSARVAGGYEQYF. CDR3 sequence (DNA): TGCAGTGCTAGAGTCGCAGGAGGCTACGAGCAGTACTTC.

At least ten counts were recorded for this clonotype. The rearrangement joins TRBV9 to TRBJ2-7, with a tentative D call TRBD1 (6 bases). The germline V gene has CDR1 SGDLS and CDR2 YYNGEE. This CDR3 comprises 14 residues. Trimming cost V 3 bases and J 5 bases, with 15 bases left between them. For the CDR3, the DNA is TGTGCCAGCAGCGAGAGAGTACAGGGCGACGAGCAGTACTTC. Protein product: CASSERVQGDEQYF.

This chain uses TRBV19 with TRBJ2-7, with 10 bases lining up with TRBD1. CDR3 length equals 14 residues. The J segment lost 4 bases and the V segment lost 3 bases, leaving 3 bases of the junction unmatched. The germline V gene has CDR1 LNHDA and CDR2 SQIVND (reference sequence). The CDR3 coding sequence is TGTGCCAGTAGTATGGGGACAGGGGATTACGAGCAGTACTTC. The encoded protein is CASSMGTGDYEQYF. The full variable domain, with the rest looked up from reference TRBV19 and TRBJ2-7, is DGGITQSPKYLFRKEGQNVTLSCEQNLNHDAMYWYRQDPGQGLRLIYYSQIVNDFQKGDIAEGYSVSREKKESFPLTVTSAQKNPTAFYLCASSMGTGDYEQYFGPGTRLTVT.

This clonotype was counted ten times or more. The V gene is TRBV19, the J gene TRBJ2-4, with TRBD2 identical over 10 bases. The CDR3 has 18 amino acids. The germline V gene encodes CDR1 LNHDA and CDR2 SQIVND (reference sequence). Germline trimming cut 8 bases from V and 0 bases from J; bases unmatched to any gene: 13. The CDR3, as DNA: TGTGCCAGTGCTGTTAGGACCCTAGCGGGAGCAGCCAAAAACATTCAGTACTTC. Its protein product is CASAVRTLAGAAKNIQYF.

A note on this clonotype: A read error may produce the germline difference seen at one junction end. The V call is TRBV5-1, the J call TRBJ2-5; D is possibly TRBD2 (5 bases). Germline V gene data show CDR1 as SGHRS and CDR2 as YFSETQ. The length of the CDR3 is 14 residues. Here the CDR3 DNA reads TGCGCCAACAGCTTCCGGGGTGGAGAGGAGACCCAGTACTTC. This encodes CANSFRGGEETQYF.

This chain connects TRBV5-1 to TRBJ2-3; TRBD2 matches at 7 bases. CDR3 length equals 15 residues. Germline V lookup: CDR1 SGHRS, CDR2 YFSETQ. After removal of 5 bases from V and 5 bases from J, the junction contained 11 bases not matched to a gene. CDR3 residues: CASRPPASGVDTQYF. In DNA form, the CDR3 reads TGCGCCAGCAGACCGCCAGCTAGCGGCGTAGATACGCAGTATTTT.

The rearrangement uses TRBV3-1 and TRBJ2-3, with a weak D call TRBD2 (6 bases). The CDR3 has 15 residues. In germline, CDR1 is LGHDT, CDR2 YNNKEL (reference sequence). Trimming removed 1 base at V and 5 bases at J, with 13 bases between. This chain's CDR3 is CASSQGPTRVDTQYF. CDR3 nucleotides: TGTGCCAGCAGCCAAGGCCCGACTAGAGTAGATACGCAGTATTTT.